This TCR beta chain appears in the sequencing data of a study of early T cells in non-severe SARS-CoV-2 infection. About the research overall: Unsorted whole-blood RNA was sequenced in bulk, leaving chains unpaired.

CDR1 and CDR2 (germline): SNHLY, FYNNEI. This CDR3 contains 13 residues. V was shortened by 1 base and J by 7 bases, with 11 bases between the two germline ends. In the library, individual cDNA molecules carried attached unique molecular identifiers. MiXCR, run by TCRdb on the 5' RACE reads, gives a single entry per CDR3 protein. The table lists some 35,000 distinct CDR3 sequences, less than 5% of them singletons, with over 8% in the top ten. This clonotype was detected only a few times. This chain connects TRBV2 to TRBJ2-7; D may be TRBD1 (5 bases). This clonotype originated in an adult who was a healthcare worker with PCR-confirmed SARS-CoV-2 infection or an uninfected control (not recorded which). Input material: whole blood. The CDR3 region is CASSEGTLWEQYV. CDR3 bases: TGTGCCAGCAGTGAAGGGACACTGTGGGAGCAGTACGTC.